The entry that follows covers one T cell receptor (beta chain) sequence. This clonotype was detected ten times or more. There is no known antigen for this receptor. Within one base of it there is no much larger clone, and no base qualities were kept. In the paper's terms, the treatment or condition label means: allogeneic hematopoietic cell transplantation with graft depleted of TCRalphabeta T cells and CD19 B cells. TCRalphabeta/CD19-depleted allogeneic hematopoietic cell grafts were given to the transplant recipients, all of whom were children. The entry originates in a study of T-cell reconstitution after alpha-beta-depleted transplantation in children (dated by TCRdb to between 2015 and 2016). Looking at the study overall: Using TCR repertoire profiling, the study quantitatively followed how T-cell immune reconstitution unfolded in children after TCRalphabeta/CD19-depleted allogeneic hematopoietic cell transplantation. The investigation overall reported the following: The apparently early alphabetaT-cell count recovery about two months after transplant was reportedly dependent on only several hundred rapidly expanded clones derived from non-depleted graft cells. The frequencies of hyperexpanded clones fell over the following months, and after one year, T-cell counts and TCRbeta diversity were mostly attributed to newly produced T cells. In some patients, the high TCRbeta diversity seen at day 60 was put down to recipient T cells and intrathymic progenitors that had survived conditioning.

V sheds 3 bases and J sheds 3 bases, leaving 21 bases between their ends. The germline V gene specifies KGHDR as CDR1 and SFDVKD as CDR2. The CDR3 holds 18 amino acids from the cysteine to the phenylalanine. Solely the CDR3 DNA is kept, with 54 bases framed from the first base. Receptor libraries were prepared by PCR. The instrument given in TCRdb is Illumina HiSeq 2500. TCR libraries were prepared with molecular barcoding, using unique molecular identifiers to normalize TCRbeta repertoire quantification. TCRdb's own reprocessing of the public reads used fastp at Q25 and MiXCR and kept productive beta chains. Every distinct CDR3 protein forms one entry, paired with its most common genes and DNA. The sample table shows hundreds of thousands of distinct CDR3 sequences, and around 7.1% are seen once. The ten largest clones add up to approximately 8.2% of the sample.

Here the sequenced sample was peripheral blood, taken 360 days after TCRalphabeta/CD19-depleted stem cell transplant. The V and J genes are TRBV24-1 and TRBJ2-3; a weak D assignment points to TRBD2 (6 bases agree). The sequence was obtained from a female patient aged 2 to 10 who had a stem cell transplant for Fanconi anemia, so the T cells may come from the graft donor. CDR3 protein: CATSDPDPAGSGTDTQYF. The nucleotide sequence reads TGTGCCACCAGTGATCCGGACCCGGCGGGAAGTGGTACAGATACGCAGTATTTT.